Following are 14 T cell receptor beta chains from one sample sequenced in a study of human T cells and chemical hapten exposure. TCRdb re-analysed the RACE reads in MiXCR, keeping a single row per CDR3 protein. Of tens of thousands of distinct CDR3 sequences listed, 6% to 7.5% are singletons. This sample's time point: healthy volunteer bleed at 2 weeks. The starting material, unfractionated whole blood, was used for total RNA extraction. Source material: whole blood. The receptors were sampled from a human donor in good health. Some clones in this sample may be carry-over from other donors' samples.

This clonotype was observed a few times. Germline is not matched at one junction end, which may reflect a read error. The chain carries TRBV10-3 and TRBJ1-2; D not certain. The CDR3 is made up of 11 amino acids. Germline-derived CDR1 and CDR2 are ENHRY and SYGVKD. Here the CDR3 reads CTISESYGYTF. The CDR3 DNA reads TGTACCATCAGTGAAAGCTATGGCTACACCTTC.

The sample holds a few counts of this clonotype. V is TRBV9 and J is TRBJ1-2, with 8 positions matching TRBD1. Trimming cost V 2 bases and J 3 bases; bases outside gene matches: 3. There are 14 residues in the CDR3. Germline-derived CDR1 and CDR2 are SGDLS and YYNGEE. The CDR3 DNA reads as TGTGCCAGCAGCGTTTCAGGGGGCCACTATGGCTACACCTTC. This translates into CASSVSGGHYGYTF.

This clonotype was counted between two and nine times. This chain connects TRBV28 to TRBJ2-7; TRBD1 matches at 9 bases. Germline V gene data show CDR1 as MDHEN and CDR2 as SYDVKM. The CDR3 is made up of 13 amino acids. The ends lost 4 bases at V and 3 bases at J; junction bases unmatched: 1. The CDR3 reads CASSSGQGYEQYF. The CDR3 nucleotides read TGTGCCAGCAGTTCGGGACAGGGCTACGAGCAGTACTTC.

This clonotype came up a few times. This CDR3 is CASSRATRGNNQPQHF. DNA of the CDR3: TGCGCCAGCAGTCGAGCTACCAGGGGAAACAATCAGCCCCAGCATTTT. The chain joins TRBV23-1 to TRBJ1-5, with D possibly matching TRBD1 (6 bases). TRBV23-1 is treated as an ORF (open reading frame) with a function not yet certain. V lost 4 bases to trimming and J lost 3 bases, with 16 bases between them. The CDR3 consists of 16 residues.

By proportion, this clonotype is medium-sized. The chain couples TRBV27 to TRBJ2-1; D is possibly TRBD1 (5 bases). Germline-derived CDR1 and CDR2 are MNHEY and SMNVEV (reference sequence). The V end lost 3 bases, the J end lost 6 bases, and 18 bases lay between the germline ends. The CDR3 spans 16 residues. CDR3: CASSFGAADRVNEQFF. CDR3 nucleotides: TGTGCCAGCAGTTTTGGTGCGGCCGACAGAGTCAATGAGCAGTTCTTC.

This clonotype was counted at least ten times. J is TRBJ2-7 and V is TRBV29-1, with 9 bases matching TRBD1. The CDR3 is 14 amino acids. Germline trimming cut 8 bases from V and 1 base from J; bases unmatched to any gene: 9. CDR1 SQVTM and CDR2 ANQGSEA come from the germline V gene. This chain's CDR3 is CSIQPGQGSYEQYF. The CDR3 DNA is TGCAGCATCCAACCGGGACAGGGTTCCTACGAGCAGTACTTC.

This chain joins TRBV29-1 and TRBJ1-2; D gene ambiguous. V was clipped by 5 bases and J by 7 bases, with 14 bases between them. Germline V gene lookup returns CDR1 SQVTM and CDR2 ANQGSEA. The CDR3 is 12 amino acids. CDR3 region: CSVHSWDTGYTF. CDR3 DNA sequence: TGCAGCGTTCATTCCTGGGATACTGGCTACACCTTC.

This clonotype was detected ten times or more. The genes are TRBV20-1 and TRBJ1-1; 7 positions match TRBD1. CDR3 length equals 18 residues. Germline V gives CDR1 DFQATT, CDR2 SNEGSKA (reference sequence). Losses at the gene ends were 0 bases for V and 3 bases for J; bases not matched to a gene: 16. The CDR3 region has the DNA TGCAGTGCTAGAGATCGGGGGGGAAGGGGGCCAGGAGACACTGAAGCTTTCTTT. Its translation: CSARDRGGRGPGDTEAFF.

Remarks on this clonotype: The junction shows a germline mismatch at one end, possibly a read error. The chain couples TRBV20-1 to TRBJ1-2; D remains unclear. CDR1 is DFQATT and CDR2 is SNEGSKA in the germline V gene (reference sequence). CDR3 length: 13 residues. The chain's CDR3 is CSADNGLSYGDTF. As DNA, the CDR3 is TGCAGTGCTGATAACGGGTTGAGCTATGGCGACACCTTC.

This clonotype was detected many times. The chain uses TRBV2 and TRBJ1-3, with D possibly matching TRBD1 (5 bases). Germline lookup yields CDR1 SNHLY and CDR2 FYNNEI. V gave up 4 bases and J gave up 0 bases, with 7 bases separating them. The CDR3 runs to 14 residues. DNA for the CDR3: TGTGCCAGCAGTGCAGGGAGCTCTGGAAACACCATATATTTT. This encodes CASSAGSSGNTIYF.

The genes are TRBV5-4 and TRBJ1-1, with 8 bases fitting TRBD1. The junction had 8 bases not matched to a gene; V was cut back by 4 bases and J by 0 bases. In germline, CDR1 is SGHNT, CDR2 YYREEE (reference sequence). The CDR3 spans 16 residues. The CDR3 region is CASSQGQGIMNTEAFF. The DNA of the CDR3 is TGTGCCAGCAGCCAAGGACAGGGTATCATGAACACTGAAGCTTTCTTT.

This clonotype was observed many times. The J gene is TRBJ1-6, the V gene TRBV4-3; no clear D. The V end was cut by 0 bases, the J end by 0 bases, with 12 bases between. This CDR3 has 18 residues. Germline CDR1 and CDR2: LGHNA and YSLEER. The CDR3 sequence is CASSQDKQSLSYNSPLHF. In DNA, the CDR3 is TGCGCCAGCAGCCAAGATAAACAGAGCCTCTCCTATAATTCACCCCTCCACTTT.

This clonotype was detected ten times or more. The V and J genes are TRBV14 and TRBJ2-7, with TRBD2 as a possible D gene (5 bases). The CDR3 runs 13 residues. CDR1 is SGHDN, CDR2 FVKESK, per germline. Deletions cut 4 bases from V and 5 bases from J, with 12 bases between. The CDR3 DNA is TGTGCCAGCAGCCGACGGGGTAAGGACGAGCAGTACTTC. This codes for CASSRRGKDEQYF.

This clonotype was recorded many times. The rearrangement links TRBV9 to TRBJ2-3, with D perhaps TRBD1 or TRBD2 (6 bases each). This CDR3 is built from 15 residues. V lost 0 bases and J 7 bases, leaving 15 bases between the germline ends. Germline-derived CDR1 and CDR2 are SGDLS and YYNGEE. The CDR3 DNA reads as TGTGCCAGCAGCGTAGCTCCGGGGGCAACTCATACGCAGTATTTT. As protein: CASSVAPGATHTQYF. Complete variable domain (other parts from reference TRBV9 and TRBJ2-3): DSGVTQTPKHLITATGQRVTLRCSPRSGDLSVYWYQQSLDQGLQFLIQYYNGEERAKGNILERFSAQQFPDLHSELNLSSLELGDSALYFCASSVAPGATHTQYFGPGTRLTVL.